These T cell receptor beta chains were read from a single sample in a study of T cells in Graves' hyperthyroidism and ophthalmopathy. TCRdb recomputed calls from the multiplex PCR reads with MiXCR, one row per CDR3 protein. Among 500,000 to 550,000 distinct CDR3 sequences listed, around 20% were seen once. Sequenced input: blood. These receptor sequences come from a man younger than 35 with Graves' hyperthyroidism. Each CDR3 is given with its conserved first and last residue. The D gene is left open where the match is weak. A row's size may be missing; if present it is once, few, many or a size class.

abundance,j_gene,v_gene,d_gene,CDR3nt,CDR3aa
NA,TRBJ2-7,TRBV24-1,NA,TGTGCCACCAGTGATGCCGGGTACGAGCAGCACTTC,CATSDAGYEQHF
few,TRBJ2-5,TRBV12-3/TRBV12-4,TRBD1,TGTGCCAGCAGTTTTCTATCCGGGACAGGGCTCCTCCAAGAGACCCAGTACTTC,CASSFLSGTGLLQETQYF
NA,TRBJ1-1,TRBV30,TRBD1,TGTGCCTGGAGTCCCGGGACAGGGGCCTGGGGTGAAGCTTGCTTT,CAWSPGTGAWGEACF
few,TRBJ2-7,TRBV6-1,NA,TGTGCCAGCAGTGACGGGGGGCAGTTAGGCTACGAGCAGTACTTC,CASSDGGQLGYEQYF
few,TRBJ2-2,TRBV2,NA,TGTGCCAGCAACTCCGAGAGGGTCGGCGGGGAGCTGTTTTTT,CASNSERVGGELFF
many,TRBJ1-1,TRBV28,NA,TGTGCCAGCAGCTCCCCGGCCTCGAACACTGAAGCTTTCTTT,CASSSPASNTEAFF
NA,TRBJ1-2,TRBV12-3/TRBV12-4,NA,TGTGCCAGCAGTTTATTGGGGGCCCGCTATGGCTACACCTTC,CASSLLGARYGYTF
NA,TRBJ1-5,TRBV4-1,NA,TGCGCCAGCAGCCAAGAGAGCAAGGATGGGCCCCAGCATTTT,CASSQESKDGPQHF
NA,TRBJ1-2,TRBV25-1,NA,TGTGCCAGCAGTGAGGAGGGCAGAGACTATGGCTACACCTTC,CASSEEGRDYGYTF
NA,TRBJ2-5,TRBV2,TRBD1,TGTGCCAGCGGCAGGGGGTCGGTCAAAGAGACCCAGTACTTC,CASGRGSVKETQYF
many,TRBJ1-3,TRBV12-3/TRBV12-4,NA,TGTGCCAAATACAGGGAGCTGATCTCTGGAAACACCATATATTTT,CAKYRELISGNTIYF